This is a list of T cell receptor beta chains from one sample in a study of blood T cell repertoires in COVID-19. Sequencing was performed with immunoSEQ multiplex PCR; in TCRdb, only in-frame clones are kept and a portion is missing. The sample consists of 150,000 to 200,000 clones, roughly 84% of them appearing once. The sample comprised PBMCs or T cells enriched from blood (not recorded which). These receptors were obtained from a woman in her twenties or thirties who had been exposed to COVID-19. Each CDR3 is given with its conserved first and last residue. D genes are given only for firm matches. Where a row states a size, it is once, few, many or the class of an expanded clone; other rows omit it.

abundance,d_gene,j_gene,v_gene,CDR3aa,CDR3nt
.,TRBD1,TRBJ2-3,TRBV7-3,CASSLGRGLADTQYF,TGTGCCAGCAGCTTAGGCAGGGGGCTAGCAGATACGCAGTATTTT
.,.,TRBJ1-2,TRBV4-3,CASSLRGDGYTF,TGCGCCAGCAGCCTTCGGGGGGATGGCTACACCTTC
.,.,TRBJ2-3,TRBV7-8,CASSLWKMGATDTQYF,TGTGCCAGCAGCTTATGGAAAATGGGGGCCACAGATACGCAGTATTTT
.,TRBD2,TRBJ2-7,TRBV9,CASSSSGGSYEQYF,TGTGCCAGCAGTTCTAGCGGGGGCTCCTACGAGCAGTACTTC
.,.,TRBJ1-2,TRBV10-3,CAIMQGNYGYTF,TGTGCCATCATGCAGGGTAACTATGGCTACACCTTC
.,TRBD1,TRBJ1-6,TRBV7-3,CASRRGQGYGTLHF,TGTGCCAGCAGGCGGGGACAGGGATATGGAACCCTCCACTTT
.,.,TRBJ2-7,TRBV9,CASSGTGTNVYEQYF,TGTGCCAGCAGCGGCACCGGGACAAACGTCTACGAGCAGTACTTC
once,.,TRBJ1-4,TRBV2,CASGIFGGEKLFF,TGTGCCAGCGGGATTTTCGGGGGTGAAAAACTGTTTTTT
.,TRBD1,TRBJ1-5,TRBV2,CASNEKDRDQPQHF,TGTGCCAGCAACGAAAAAGACAGGGATCAGCCCCAGCATTTT
.,TRBD1,TRBJ2-1,TRBV2,CASSSHRGVGNEQFF,TGTGCCAGCAGTTCCCACAGGGGGGTCGGCAATGAGCAGTTCTTC
.,.,TRBJ2-7,TRBV7-2,CASSPQGPYEQYF,TGTGCCAGCAGCCCACAGGGCCCCTACGAGCAGTACTTC
once,TRBD1,TRBJ2-7,TRBV5-5,CASTAGQALFYEQYF,TGTGCCAGCACCGCCGGACAGGCACTCTTCTACGAGCAGTACTTC
.,TRBD1,TRBJ2-1,TRBV7-6,CASSLTGVDEQFF,TGTGCCAGCAGCTTAACAGGGGTGGATGAGCAGTTCTTC
.,.,TRBJ2-7,TRBV19,CASSIETTTFYEQYF,TGTGCCAGTAGTATAGAAACAACCACCTTCTACGAGCAGTACTTC
.,.,TRBJ1-1,TRBV18,CASSPGGRENTEAFF,TGTGCCAGCTCACCGGGCGGGCGGGAGAACACTGAAGCTTTCTTT
.,TRBD1,TRBJ1-4,TRBV18,CASSLGQENEKLFF,TGTGCCAGCTCACTGGGACAGGAGAATGAAAAACTGTTTTTT
.,TRBD1,TRBJ2-3,TRBV7-6,CASSMSRDRGQPSTDTQYF,TGTGCCAGCAGCATGTCCCGGGACAGGGGCCAACCAAGCACAGATACGCAGTATTTT
.,TRBD1,TRBJ1-1,TRBV6-2/TRBV6-3,CASSETGRTEAFF,TGTGCCAGCAGTGAGACAGGGCGGACTGAAGCTTTCTTT
.,.,TRBJ1-2,TRBV5-1,CASSPLDRVGYTF,TGCGCCAGCAGCCCCTTAGACAGAGTTGGGTACACCTTC
few,.,TRBJ1-2,TRBV5-8,CASSLFSDGYTF,TGTGCCAGCAGCTTGTTCAGCGATGGCTACACCTTC
.,.,TRBJ1-1,TRBV11-2,CASSSSRDNRGDTEAFF,TGTGCCAGCAGCTCCAGCCGGGACAACCGGGGGGACACTGAAGCTTTCTTT
few,.,TRBJ2-1,TRBV7-2,CASRGRTPDSYNEQFF,TGTGCCAGCAGAGGACGGACACCTGACTCCTACAATGAGCAGTTCTTC
.,.,TRBJ1-5,TRBV7-2,CASSPMGSGNQPQHF,TGTGCCAGCAGCCCCATGGGGTCAGGGAATCAGCCCCAGCATTTT
.,.,TRBJ1-2,TRBV5-4,CASSTAMDSLNYGYTF,TGTGCCAGCAGCACGGCGATGGACAGCCTTAACTATGGCTACACCTTC
once,.,TRBJ1-2,TRBV3-1/TRBV3-2,CASSQRRGSSYGYTF,TGTGCCAGCAGCCAGCGAAGGGGCTCCTCCTATGGCTACACCTTC
.,TRBD2,TRBJ2-5,TRBV10-3,CAIGGFSGGQETQYF,TGTGCCATCGGGGGTTTTAGCGGGGGGCAAGAGACCCAGTACTTC
.,.,TRBJ2-7,TRBV18,CASAWEISYEQYF,TGTGCTAGTGCCTGGGAGATTTCGTACGAGCAGTACTTC
.,TRBD2,TRBJ2-2,TRBV7-7,CASSPQLALAGELFF,TGTGCTAGCAGCCCACAACTAGCGCTCGCCGGGGAGCTGTTTTTT